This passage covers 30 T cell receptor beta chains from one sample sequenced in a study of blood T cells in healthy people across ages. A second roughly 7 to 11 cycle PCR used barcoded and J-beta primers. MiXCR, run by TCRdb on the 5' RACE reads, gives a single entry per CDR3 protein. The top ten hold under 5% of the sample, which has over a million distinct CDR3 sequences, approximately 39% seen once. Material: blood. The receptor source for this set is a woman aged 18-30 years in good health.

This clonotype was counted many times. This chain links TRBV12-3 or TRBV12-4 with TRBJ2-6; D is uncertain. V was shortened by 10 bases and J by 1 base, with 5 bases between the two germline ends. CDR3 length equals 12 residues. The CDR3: CAIRSGANVLTF. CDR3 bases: TGTGCCATCCGGTCTGGGGCCAACGTCCTGACTTTC.

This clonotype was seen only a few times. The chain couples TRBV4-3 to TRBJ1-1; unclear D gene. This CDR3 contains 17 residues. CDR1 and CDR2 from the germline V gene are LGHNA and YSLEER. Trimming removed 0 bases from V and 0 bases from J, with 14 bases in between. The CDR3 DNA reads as TGCGCCAGCAGCCAAGAGTTGGGAACTCCCATGAACACTGAAGCTTTCTTT. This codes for CASSQELGTPMNTEAFF.

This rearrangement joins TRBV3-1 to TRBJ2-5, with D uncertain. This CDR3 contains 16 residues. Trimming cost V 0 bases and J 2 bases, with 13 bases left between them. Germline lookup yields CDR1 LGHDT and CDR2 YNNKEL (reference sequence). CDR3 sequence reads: CASSQDPRKQQETQYF. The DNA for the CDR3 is TGTGCCAGCAGCCAAGATCCTCGGAAACAACAAGAGACCCAGTACTTC.

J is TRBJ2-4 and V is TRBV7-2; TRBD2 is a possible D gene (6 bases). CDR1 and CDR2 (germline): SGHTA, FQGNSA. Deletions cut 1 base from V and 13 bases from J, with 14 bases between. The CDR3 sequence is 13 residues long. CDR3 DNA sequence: TGTGCCAGCAGCTTAGAGGGGCGGGGTGAGCAGTACTTC. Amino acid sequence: CASSLEGRGEQYF.

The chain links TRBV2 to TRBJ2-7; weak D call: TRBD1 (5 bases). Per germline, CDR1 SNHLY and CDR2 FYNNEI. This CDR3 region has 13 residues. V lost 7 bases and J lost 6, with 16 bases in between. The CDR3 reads CASTLQDLGEQYF. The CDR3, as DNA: TGTGCCAGCACCTTACAGGATCTCGGCGAGCAGTACTTC.

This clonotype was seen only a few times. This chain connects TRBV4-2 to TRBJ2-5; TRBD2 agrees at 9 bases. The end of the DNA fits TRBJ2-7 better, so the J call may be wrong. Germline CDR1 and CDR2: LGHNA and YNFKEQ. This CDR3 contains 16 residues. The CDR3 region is CASSQNLAGTYYEQYF. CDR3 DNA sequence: TGTGCCAGCAGCCAAAACCTAGCGGGGACTTACTACGAGCAGTACTTC.

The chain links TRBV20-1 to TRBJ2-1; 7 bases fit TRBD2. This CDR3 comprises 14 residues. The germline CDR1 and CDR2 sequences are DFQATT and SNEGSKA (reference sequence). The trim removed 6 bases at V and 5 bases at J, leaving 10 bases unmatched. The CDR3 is CSASASSGNNEQFF. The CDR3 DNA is TGCAGTGCCTCCGCGTCTAGCGGAAACAATGAGCAGTTCTTC.

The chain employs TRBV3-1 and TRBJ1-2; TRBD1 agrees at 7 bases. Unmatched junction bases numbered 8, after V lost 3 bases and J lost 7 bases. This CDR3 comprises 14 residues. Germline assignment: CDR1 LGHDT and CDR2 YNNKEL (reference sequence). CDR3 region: CASSHTGTAFGYTF. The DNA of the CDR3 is TGTGCCAGCAGCCATACCGGGACAGCATTTGGCTACACCTTC.

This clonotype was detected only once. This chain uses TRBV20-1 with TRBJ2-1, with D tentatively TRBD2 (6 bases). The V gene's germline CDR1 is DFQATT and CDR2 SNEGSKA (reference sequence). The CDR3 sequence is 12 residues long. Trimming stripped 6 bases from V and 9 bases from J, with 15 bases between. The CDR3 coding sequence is TGCAGTGCGACTTCTCTAGCGACTGAGCAGTTCTTC. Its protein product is CSATSLATEQFF.

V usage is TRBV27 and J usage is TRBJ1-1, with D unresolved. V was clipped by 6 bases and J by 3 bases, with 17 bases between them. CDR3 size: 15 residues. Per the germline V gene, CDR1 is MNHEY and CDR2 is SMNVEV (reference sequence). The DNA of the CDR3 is TGTGCCAGCAGCTTTTCGGGATTATGGGACACTGAAGCTTTCTTT. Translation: CASSFSGLWDTEAFF.

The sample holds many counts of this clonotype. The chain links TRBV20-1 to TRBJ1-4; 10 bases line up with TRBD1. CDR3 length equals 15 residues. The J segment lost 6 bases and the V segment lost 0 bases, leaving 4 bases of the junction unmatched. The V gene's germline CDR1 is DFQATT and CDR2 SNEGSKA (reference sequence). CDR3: CSAREGQGSYEKLFF. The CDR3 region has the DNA TGCAGTGCTAGAGAGGGACAGGGGTCATATGAAAAACTGTTTTTT.

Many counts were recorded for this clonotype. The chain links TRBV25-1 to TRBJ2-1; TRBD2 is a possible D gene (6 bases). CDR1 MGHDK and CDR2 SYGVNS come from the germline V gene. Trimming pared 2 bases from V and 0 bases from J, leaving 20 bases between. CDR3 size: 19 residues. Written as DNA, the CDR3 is TGTGCCAGCAGTGAACCAACGACCCCCGGAGGGGTCTCCTACAATGAGCAGTTCTTC. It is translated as CASSEPTTPGGVSYNEQFF.

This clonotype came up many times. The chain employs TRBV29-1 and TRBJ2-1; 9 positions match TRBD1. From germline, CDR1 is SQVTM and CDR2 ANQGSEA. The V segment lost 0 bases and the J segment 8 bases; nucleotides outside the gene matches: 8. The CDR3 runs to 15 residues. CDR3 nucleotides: TGCAGCGTTGAAGATATAGGGACAGGGATGGATGAGCAGTTCTTC. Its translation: CSVEDIGTGMDEQFF.

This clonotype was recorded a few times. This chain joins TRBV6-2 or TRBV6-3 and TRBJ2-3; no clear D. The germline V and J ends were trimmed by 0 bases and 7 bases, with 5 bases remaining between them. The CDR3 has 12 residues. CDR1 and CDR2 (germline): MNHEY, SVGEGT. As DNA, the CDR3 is TGTGCCAGCAGTTACTCGTCAAATACGCAGTATTTT. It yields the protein CASSYSSNTQYF.

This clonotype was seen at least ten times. The chain's CDR3 is CATSVSSGTDTQYF. The CDR3 bases are TGTGCCACCAGTGTGTCAAGTGGGACAGATACGCAGTATTTT. The gene calls are TRBV24-1 and TRBJ2-3; D gene unclear. The germline gives CDR1 KGHDR, CDR2 SFDVKD. V dropped 5 bases and J dropped 3 bases, with 11 bases sitting between them. The CDR3 consists of 14 residues.

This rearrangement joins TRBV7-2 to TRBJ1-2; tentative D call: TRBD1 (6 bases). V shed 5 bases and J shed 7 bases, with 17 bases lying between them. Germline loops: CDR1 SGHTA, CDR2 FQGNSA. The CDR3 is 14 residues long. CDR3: CASSPGPEGGGYTF. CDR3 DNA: TGTGCCAGCAGCCCGGGGCCCGAGGGGGGTGGCTACACCTTC.

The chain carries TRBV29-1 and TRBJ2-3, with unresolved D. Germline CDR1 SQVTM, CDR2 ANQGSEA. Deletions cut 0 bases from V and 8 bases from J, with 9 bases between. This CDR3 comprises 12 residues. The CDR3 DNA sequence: TGCAGCGTTGAAGATCAGGATCTTACGCAGTATTTT. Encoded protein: CSVEDQDLTQYF.

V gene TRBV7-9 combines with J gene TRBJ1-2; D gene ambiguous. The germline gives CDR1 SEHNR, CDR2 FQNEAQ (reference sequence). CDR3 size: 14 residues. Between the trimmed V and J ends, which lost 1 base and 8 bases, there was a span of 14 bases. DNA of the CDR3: TGTGCCAGCAGCTTAGGACACGGGAGCAGCGGCTACACCTTC. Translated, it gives CASSLGHGSSGYTF.

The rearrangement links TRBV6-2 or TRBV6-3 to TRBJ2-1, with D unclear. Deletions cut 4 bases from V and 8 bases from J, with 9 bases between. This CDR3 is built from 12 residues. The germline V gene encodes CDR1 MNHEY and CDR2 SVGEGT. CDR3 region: CASSWDLDEQFF. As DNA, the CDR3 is TGTGCCAGCAGTTGGGATCTCGATGAGCAGTTCTTC.

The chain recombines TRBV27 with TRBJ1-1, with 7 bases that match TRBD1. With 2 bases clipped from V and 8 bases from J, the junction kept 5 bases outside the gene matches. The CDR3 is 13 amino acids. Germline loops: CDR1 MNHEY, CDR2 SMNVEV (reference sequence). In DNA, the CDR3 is TGTGCCAGCAGTTTAATCGGGACAGAAGAAGCTTTCTTT. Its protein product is CASSLIGTEEAFF.

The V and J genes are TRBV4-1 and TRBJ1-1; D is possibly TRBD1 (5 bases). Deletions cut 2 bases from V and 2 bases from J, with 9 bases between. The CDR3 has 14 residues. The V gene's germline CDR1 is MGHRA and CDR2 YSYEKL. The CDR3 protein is CASSQYGTNTEAFF. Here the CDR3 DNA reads TGCGCCAGCAGCCAATACGGGACCAACACTGAAGCTTTCTTT.

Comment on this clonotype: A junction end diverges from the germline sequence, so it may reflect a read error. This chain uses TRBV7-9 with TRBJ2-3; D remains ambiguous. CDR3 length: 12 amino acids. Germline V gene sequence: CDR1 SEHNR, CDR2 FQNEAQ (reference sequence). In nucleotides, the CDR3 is TGTGCCAGCAGCTTAGACCCAGATACGCGGTATTTT. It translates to CASSLDPDTRYF.

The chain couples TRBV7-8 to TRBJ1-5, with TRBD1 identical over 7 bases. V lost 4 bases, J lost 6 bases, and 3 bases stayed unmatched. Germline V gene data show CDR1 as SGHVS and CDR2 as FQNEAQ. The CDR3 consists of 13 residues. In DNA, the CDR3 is TGTGCCAGCAGCTCCGGGACAGCTCAGCCCCAGCATTTT. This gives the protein CASSSGTAQPQHF.

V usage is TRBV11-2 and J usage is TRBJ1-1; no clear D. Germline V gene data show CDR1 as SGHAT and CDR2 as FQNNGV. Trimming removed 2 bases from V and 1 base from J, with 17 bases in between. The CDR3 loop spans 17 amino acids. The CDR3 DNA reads TGTGCCAGCAGCTTAAGCCTCTATGTGGGTAGGAACACTGAAGCTTTCTTT. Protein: CASSLSLYVGRNTEAFF.

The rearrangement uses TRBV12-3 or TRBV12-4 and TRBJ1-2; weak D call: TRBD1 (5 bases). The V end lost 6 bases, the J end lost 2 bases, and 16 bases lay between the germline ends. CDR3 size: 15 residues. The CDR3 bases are TGTGCCAGCAGGGGAGGGGCAGGGCTGAACTATGGCTACACCTTC. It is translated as CASRGGAGLNYGYTF.

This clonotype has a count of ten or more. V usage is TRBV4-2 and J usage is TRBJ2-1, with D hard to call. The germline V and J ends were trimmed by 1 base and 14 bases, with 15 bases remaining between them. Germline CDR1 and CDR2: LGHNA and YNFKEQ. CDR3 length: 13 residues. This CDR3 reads CASSQARYGREFF. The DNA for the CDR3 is TGTGCCAGCAGCCAAGCCCGATACGGACGCGAGTTCTTC.

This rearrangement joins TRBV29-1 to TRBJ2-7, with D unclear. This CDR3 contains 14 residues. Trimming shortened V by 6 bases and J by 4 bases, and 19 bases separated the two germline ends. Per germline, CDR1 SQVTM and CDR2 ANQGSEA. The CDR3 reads CSVALLRTEYEQYF. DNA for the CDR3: TGCAGCGTGGCCCTTCTAAGGACCGAATACGAGCAGTACTTC.

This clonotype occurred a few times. CDR3 in amino acids: CASGGSLGRGTQYF. CDR3 coding DNA: TGTGCCAGCGGTGGGAGCTTAGGACGGGGTACGCAGTATTTT. The chain links TRBV11-2 to TRBJ2-3, with D possibly matching TRBD2 (5 bases). The germline gives CDR1 SGHAT, CDR2 FQNNGV. Deletions cut 8 bases from V and 8 bases from J, with 20 bases between. The CDR3 extends over 14 amino acids.

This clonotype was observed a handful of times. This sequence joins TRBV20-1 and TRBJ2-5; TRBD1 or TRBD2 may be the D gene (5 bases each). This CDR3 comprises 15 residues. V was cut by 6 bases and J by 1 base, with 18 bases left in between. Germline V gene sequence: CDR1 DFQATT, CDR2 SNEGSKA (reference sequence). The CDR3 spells CSAPQAEDIQETQYF. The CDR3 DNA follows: TGCAGTGCCCCACAAGCGGAGGACATCCAAGAGACCCAGTACTTC.

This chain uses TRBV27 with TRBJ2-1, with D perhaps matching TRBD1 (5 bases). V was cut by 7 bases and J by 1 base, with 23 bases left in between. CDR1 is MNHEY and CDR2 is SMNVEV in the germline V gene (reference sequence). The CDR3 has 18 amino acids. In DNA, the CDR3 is TGTGCCAGCACTCGTGACAGTTTATCGTTCAGATCCTACAATGAGCAGTTCTTC. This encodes CASTRDSLSFRSYNEQFF.